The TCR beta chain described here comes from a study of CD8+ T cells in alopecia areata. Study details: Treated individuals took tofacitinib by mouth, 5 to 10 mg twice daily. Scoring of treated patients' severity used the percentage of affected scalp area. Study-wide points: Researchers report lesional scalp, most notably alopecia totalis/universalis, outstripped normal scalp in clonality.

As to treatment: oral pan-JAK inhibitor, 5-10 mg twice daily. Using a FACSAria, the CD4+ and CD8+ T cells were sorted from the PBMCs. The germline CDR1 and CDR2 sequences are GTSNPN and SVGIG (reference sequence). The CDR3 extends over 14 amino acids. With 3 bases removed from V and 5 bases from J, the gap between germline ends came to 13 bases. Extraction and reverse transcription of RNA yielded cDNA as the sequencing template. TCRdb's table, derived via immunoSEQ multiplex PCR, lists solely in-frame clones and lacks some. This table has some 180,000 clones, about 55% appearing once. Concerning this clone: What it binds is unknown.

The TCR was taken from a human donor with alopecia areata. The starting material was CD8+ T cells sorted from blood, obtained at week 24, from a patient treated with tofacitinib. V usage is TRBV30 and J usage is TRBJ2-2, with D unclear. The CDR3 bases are TGTGCCTGGAGAGTGGCAGCGTTTACCGGGGAGCTGTTTTTT. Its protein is CAWRVAAFTGELFF. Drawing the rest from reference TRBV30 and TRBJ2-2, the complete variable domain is SQTIHQWPATLVQPVGSPLSLECTVEGTSNPNLYWYRQAAGRGLQLLFYSVGIGQISSEVPQNLSASRPQDRQFILSSKKLLLSDSGFYLCAWRVAAFTGELFFGEGSRLTVL.